This TCR beta chain was identified in a study of cytomegalovirus exposure and HLA in healthy donors. Across the study: The 110 or so validation repertoires were produced on the same platform as the 550 to 750 repertoires of the first cohort. This was reported in a later analysis.

The CDR3 is 10 amino acids. In germline, CDR1 is ENHRY, CDR2 SYGVKD. Separate from the approximately 650-subject first cohort, the roughly 120-subject validation cohort was the one that the donors belonged to. Study outcomes and limitations: Reports credit the classifier with highly specific, highly sensitive diagnosis of cytomegalovirus status. There were 150 to 200 TCR beta chains listed as cytomegalovirus-associated.

The protocol was immunoSEQ multiplex PCR, while the TCRdb copy is restricted to in-frame clones and leaves out a portion. The profile covers under 200,000 clones, with 80% to 85% appearing a single time and 1.2% taken by the ten largest. To note about this clone: Its antigen is currently unknown. At one end the junction does not follow the germline gene, possibly because of a read error.

The TCR comes from a woman aged 25 to 39 in good health and CMV-seronegative. Material for sequencing was PBMCs. V is TRBV10-3 and J is TRBJ2-4, with 9 bases aligning to TRBD1. The CDR3 here is CAVGRDRVSF. CDR3 sequence (DNA): TGTGCCGTCGGACGGGACAGGGTTTCCTTC.